This T cell receptor beta chain emerged from a study of blood T cell repertoires in COVID-19. Repertoires were generated with immunoSEQ multiplex PCR, while TCRdb's copy carries only in-frame clones and drops some. The sample has around 170,000 clones; approximately 86% are singletons. The CDR3 is made up of 18 amino acids. Germline values: CDR1 MNHEY, CDR2 SVGEGT. J gave up 5 bases and V 6 bases, and 12 bases lay outside the gene matches. Sequences were obtained from peripheral blood. The sequence was obtained from a man between 60 and 75 years old with COVID-19, enrolled during active disease. The chain links TRBV6-2 or TRBV6-3 to TRBJ2-3; 15 bases match TRBD2. The DNA for the CDR3 is TGTGCCAGCAGCGGACTAGCGGGAGGGCCGTGGGGGATAGATACGCAGTATTTT. This encodes CASSGLAGGPWGIDTQYF.